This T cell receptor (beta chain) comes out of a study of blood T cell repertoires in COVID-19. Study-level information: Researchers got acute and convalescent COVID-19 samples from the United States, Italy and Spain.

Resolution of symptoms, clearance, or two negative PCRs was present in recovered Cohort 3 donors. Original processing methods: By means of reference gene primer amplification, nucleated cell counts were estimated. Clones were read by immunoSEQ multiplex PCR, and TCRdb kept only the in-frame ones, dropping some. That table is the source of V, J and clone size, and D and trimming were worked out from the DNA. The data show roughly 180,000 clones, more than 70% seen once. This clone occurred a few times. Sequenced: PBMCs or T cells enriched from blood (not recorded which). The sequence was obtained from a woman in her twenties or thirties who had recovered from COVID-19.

In DNA, the CDR3 is TGCAGCACCTTAGCGGGAGGGTATGAGCAGTTCTTC. Translating gives CSTLAGGYEQFF. The V gene is TRBV29-1, the J gene TRBJ2-1; 11 bases line up with TRBD2. The V gene's germline CDR1 is SQVTM and CDR2 ANQGSEA. V was pared by 8 bases and J by 8 bases, with 5 bases of the junction left unmatched. This CDR3 spans 12 amino acids.